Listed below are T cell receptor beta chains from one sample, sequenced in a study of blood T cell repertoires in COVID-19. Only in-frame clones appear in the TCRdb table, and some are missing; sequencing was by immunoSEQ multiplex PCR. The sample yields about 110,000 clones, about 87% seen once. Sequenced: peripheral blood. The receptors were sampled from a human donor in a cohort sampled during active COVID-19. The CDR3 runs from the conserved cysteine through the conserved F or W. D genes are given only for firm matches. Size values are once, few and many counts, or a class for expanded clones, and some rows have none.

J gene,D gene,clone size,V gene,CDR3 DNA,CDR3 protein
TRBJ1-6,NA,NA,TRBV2,TGTGCCAGCAGTGAACCGGGAAGTTCACCCCTCCACTTT,CASSEPGSSPLHF
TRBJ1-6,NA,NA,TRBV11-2,TGTGCCAGCAGCTTAGGGCGGAATAATTCACCCCTCCACTTT,CASSLGRNNSPLHF
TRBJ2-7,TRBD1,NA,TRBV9,TGTGCCAGCAGCGCTTACCGGGACAGGGCCCACGAGCAGTACTTC,CASSAYRDRAHEQYF
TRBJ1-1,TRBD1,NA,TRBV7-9,TGTGCCAGCAGCTTAATGGGGACAGGGGAAGGTTTCTTT,CASSLMGTGEGFF
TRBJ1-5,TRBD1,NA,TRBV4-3,TGCGCCAGCAGCCAAGGGACAGGGAAAAATCAGCCCCAGCATTTT,CASSQGTGKNQPQHF
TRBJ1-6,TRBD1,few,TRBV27,TGTGCCAGCAGTTTATCCCGACAGGGAGATTCACCCCTCCACTTT,CASSLSRQGDSPLHF
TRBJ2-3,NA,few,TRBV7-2,TGTGCCAGCAGACGGGGAAGCACAGATACGCAGTATTTT,CASRRGSTDTQYF
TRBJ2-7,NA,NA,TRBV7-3,TGTGCCAGCAGCTTAACGGGCGGGGAAGAGTGGTACGAGCAGTACTTC,CASSLTGGEEWYEQYF
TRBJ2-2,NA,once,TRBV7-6,TGTGCCAGCAGCTTAGGCCCTTGGCGGGAGCTGTTTTTT,CASSLGPWRELFF
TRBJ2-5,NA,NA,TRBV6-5,TGTGCCAGCAGTCGAGGTGAAGAGACCCAGTACTTC,CASSRGEETQYF
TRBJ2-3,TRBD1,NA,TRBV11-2,TGTGCCAGCAGCTATCGACAGGGGGCCTCCACAGATACGCAGTATTTT,CASSYRQGASTDTQYF
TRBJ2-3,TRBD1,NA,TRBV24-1,TGTGCCACCAGTGACCAGACAGGGGCGACAGATACGCAGTATTTT,CATSDQTGATDTQYF
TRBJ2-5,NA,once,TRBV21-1,TGTGCCAGCAGCAAGATCCAGCGGGAGACCCAAGAGACCCAGTACTTC,CASSKIQRETQETQYF
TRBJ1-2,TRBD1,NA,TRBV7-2,TGTGCCAGCAGCTTTTCTCAGGGACAGGGATTCGGTGGCTACACCTTC,CASSFSQGQGFGGYTF
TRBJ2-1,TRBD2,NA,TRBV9,TGTGCCAGCAGCGCCGGGACTAGCGGCTACAATGAGCAGTTCTTC,CASSAGTSGYNEQFF
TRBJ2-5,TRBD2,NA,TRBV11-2,TGTGCCAGCAGGACACTAGCGGGGGAAGAGACCCAGTACTTC,CASRTLAGEETQYF
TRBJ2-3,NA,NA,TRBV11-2,TGTGCCAGCAAAAATTGGGGGCCTGAAACAGATACGCAGTATTTT,CASKNWGPETDTQYF
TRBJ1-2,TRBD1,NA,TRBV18,TGTGCCAGCTCACCACAACAGGGGGTCTATGGCTACACCTTC,CASSPQQGVYGYTF
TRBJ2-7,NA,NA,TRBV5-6,TGTGCCAGCAGCGTCGGGACTGCCTACGAGCAGTACTTC,CASSVGTAYEQYF
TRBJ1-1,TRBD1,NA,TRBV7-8,TGTGCCAGCAGCCCACAGGGGGAAGCTTTCTTT,CASSPQGEAFF
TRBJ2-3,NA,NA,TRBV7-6,TGTGCCAGCAACGTTATTGTCCAAAACTTTCACACAGATACGCAGTATTTT,CASNVIVQNFHTDTQYF
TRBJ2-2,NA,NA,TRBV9,TGTGCCAGCAGCGTAGCGTCCCTCCGGGGGAACACCGGGGAGCTGTTTTTT,CASSVASLRGNTGELFF
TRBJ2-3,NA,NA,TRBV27,TGTGCCAGCAGTCCCATGACCAGCGCAGATACGCAGTATTTT,CASSPMTSADTQYF
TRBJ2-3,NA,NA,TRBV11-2,TGTGCCAGCAGCTCGAGGGGGACCGGCAAAGTCCCAGATACGCAGTATTTT,CASSSRGTGKVPDTQYF
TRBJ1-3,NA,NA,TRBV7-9,TGTGCCAGCAGCTCGACAAAGGGGTCCTCTGGAAACACCATATATTTT,CASSSTKGSSGNTIYF
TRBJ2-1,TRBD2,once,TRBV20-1,TGCAGTGCTAGTGCCGTCACTAGCGGGGGGCCCCAGCAGTTCTTC,CSASAVTSGGPQQFF
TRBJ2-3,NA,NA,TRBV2,TGTGCCAGCAGCCTGACAGCTGTGGGGACAGATACGCAGTATTTT,CASSLTAVGTDTQYF
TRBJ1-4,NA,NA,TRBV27,TGTGCCAGCAGCTCCATACCGGGACTCCTCAATGAAAAACTGTTTTTT,CASSSIPGLLNEKLFF
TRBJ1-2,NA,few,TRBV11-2,TGTGCCAGCAGCTTAGTGCAGGGCACCCCTAACTATGGCTACACCTTC,CASSLVQGTPNYGYTF
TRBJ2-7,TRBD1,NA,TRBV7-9,TGTGCCAGCAGCGACCGGGACAGGGGGACCTACGAGCAGTACTTC,CASSDRDRGTYEQYF
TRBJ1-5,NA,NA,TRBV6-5,TGTGCCAGCAGGGGAGGAGGGGCTCAGCCCCAGCATTTT,CASRGGGAQPQHF
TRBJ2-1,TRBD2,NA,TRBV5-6,TGTGCCAGCAGCTTGCGGGAGGTAACCTACAATGAGCAGTTCTTC,CASSLREVTYNEQFF
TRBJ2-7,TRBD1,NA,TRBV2,TGTGCCAGCAGATCCGACAGGGACGAGCAGTACTTC,CASRSDRDEQYF
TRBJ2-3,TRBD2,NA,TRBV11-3,TGTGCCAGCAGCTTATCTACTAGCGGGCCCCTAAGGGCAGATACGCAGTATTTT,CASSLSTSGPLRADTQYF
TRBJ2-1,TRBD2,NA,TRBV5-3,TGTGCCAGAAGAAACCAGCGGGGGCCCAATGAGCAGTTCTTC,CARRNQRGPNEQFF
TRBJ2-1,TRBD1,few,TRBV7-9,TGTGCCAGCAGATTAGGGACAGGGTCTGGGAATGAGCAGTTCTTC,CASRLGTGSGNEQFF
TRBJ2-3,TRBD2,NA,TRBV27,TGTGCCAGCGGAACTAGCGACCTAACGCAGTATTTT,CASGTSDLTQYF
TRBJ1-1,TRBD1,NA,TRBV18,TGTGCCAGCTCACCAAGGACAGGGGGCGCGAACACTGAAGCTTTCTTT,CASSPRTGGANTEAFF
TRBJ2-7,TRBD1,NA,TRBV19,TGTGCCAGCTCCTCCGTAGGGACAGGGTTCTCCGAGCAGTACTTC,CASSSVGTGFSEQYF
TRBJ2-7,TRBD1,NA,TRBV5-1,TGCGCCAGCAGGAGTCGGACAGGGGGCTACGAGCAGTACTTC,CASRSRTGGYEQYF
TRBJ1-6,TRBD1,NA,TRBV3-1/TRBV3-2,TGTGCCAGCAGCCAAGATCGCAGGGACAGGGAAGGGAGGGGCAATTCACCCCTCCACTTT,CASSQDRRDREGRGNSPLHF
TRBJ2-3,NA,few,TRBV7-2,TGTGCCAGCAGCTTAAGGGGCGCTTATGAGGATACGCAGTATTTT,CASSLRGAYEDTQYF
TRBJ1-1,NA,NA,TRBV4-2,TGTGCCAGCAGCCCTCGGGTGGCCACTGAAGCTTTCTTT,CASSPRVATEAFF
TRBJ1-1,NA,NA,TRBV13,TGTGCCAGCAGCTTAGGGGGGACTGCAGCTTTCTTT,CASSLGGTAAFF
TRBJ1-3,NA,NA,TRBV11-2,TGTGCCAGCAGCTTAGATTGGAGTCCCCGCTCTGGAAACACCATATATTTT,CASSLDWSPRSGNTIYF
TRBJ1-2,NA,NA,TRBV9,TGTGCCAGCAGCGACAGGGTCTATGGCTACACCTTC,CASSDRVYGYTF
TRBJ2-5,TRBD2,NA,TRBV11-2,TGTGCCAGCAGCTTAGTCGGCGGGAGGGCGACTGGTAGGGAGACCCAGTACTTC,CASSLVGGRATGRETQYF
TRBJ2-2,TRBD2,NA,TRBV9,TGTGCCAGCAGCACCAACCCCAGAAGAGCGGGGGACACCGGGGAGCTGTTTTTT,CASSTNPRRAGDTGELFF
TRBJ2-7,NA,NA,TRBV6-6,TGTGCCAGCACCAGGGCTTACGAGCAGTACTTC,CASTRAYEQYF
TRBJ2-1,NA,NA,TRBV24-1,TGTGCCACCCGAGGCCGGGATGAGCAGTTCTTC,CATRGRDEQFF
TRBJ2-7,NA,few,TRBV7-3,TGTGCCAGCAGCTCCTTTCGGGGCTACGAGCAGTACTTC,CASSSFRGYEQYF